This T cell receptor (beta chain) came from a study of cytomegalovirus exposure and HLA in healthy donors. PCR was performed using 60 Vbeta and 13 Jbeta primers. This table comes from immunoSEQ multiplex PCR, and its TCRdb copy is limited to in-frame clones, with some not included. The sample lists about 140,000 clones, over 50% seen once, with over 1.5% in the top ten. This clone occurred a few times. Its matching antigen is unknown. Study-level results: Compared with the roughly 700-donor mean, an Asian-associated ancestry cluster reportedly had fewer N-insertions, according to a later analysis. Most sequenced TCRs were rare (though some public TCRs occurred in many donors).

Sequences were obtained from PBMCs. This clonotype originated in a human donor in good health.

The CDR3 DNA reads TGCGCCAGCAGCTTGACAGGCATAGGGGCCAACGTCCTGACTTTC. It specifies CASSLTGIGANVLTF. This chain connects TRBV5-1 to TRBJ2-6; possible D gene TRBD1, 5 bases. The CDR3 contains 15 residues. In germline, CDR1 is SGHRS, CDR2 YFSETQ. V gave up 1 base and J gave up 4 bases, with 9 bases separating them.